The source of this TCR beta chain is a study of T-cell reconstitution after alpha-beta-depleted transplantation in children. The TCRbeta library was prepared with unique molecular identifiers. In TCRdb, the PCR reads were re-called with MiXCR into one record per CDR3 protein. The repertoire consists of 230,000 or so distinct CDR3 sequences, with more than 10% occurring once and the leading ten covering about 2.4%. The length of the CDR3 is 17 residues. The ends lost 5 bases at V and 4 bases at J; junction bases unmatched: 13. Per germline, CDR1 MDHEN and CDR2 SYDVKM. This clonotype was seen many times.

The chain recombines TRBV28 with TRBJ2-3; 9 nucleotides match TRBD1. This specimen was PBMCs from the stem cell graft donor, taken from the stem cell graft. The sequence came from a human donor who donated a stem cell graft to a child with acute lymphoblastic leukemia. Written as DNA, the CDR3 is TGTGCCAGCAGTCCACCCACCGGGGGACAGGGATCAGATACGCAGTATTTT. It translates to CASSPPTGGQGSDTQYF.